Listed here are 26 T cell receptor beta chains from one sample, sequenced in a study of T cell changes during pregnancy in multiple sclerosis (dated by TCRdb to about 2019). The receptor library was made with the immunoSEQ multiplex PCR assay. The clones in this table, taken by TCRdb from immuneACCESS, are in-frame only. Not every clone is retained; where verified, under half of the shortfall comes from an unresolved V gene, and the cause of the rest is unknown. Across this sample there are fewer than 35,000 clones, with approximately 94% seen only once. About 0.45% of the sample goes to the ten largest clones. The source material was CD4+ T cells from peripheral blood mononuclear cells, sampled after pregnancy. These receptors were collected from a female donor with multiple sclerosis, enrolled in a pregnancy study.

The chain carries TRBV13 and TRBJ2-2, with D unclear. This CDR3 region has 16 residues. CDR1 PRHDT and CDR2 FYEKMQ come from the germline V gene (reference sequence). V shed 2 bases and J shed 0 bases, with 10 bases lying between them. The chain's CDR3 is CASSLRWSANTGELFF. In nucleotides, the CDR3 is TGTGCCAGCAGCTTACGATGGAGCGCGAACACCGGGGAGCTGTTTTTT.

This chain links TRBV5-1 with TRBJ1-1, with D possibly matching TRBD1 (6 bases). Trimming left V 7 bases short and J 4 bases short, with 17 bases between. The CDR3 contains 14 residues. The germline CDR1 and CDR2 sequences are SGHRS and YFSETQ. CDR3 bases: TGCGCCAGCGCACCTGGAGGGGGGGGCACTGAAGCTTTCTTT. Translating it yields CASAPGGGGTEAFF.

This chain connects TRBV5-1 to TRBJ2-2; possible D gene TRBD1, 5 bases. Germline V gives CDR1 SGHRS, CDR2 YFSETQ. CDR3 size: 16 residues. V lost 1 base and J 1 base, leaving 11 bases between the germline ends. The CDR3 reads CASSLLGHQNTGELFF. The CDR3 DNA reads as TGCGCCAGCAGCTTGTTAGGACACCAGAACACCGGGGAGCTGTTTTTT.

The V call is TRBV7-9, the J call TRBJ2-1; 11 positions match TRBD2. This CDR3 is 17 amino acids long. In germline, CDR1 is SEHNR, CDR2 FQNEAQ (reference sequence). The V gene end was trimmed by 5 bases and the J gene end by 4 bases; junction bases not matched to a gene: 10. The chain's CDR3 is CASSPGGASGGYNEQFF. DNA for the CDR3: TGTGCCAGCAGCCCTGGGGGGGCTAGCGGGGGGTACAATGAGCAGTTCTTC.

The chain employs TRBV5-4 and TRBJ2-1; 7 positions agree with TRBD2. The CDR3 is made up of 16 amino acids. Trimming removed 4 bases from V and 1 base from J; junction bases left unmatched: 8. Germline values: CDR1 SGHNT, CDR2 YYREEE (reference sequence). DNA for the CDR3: TGTGCCAGCAGCACTGGGACTACTCGGTCCTACAATGAGCAGTTCTTC. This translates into CASSTGTTRSYNEQFF.

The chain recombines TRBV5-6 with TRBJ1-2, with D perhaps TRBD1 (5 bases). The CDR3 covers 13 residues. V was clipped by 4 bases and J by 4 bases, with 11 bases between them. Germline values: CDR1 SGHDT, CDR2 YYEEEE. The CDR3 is CASSPTVPYGYTF. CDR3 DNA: TGTGCCAGCAGCCCGACAGTCCCCTATGGCTACACCTTC.

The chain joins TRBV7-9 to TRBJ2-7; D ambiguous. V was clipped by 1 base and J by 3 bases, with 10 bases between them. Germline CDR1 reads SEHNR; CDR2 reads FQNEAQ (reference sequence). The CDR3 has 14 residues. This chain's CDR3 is CASSLVPPFYEQYF. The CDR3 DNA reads TGTGCCAGCAGCTTAGTTCCCCCCTTCTACGAGCAGTACTTC. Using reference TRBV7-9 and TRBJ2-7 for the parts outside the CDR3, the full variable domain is DTGVSQNPRHKITKRGQNVTFRCDPISEHNRLYWYRQTLGQGPEFLTYFQNEAQLEKSRLLSDRFSAERPKGSFSTLEIQRTEQGDSAMYLCASSLVPPFYEQYFGPGTRLTVT.

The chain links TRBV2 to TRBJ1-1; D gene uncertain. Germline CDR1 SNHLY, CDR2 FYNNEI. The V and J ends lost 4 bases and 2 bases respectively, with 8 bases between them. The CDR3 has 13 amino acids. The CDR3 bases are TGTGCCAGCAGTGGTTTGGCTAACACTGAAGCTTTCTTT. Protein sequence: CASSGLANTEAFF.

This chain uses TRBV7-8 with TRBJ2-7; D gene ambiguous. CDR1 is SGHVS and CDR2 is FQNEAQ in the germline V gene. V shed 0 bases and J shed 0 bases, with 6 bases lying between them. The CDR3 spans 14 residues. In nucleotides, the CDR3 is TGTGCCAGCAGCTTAGCCCAGGTCTCCTACGAGCAGTACTTC. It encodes CASSLAQVSYEQYF.

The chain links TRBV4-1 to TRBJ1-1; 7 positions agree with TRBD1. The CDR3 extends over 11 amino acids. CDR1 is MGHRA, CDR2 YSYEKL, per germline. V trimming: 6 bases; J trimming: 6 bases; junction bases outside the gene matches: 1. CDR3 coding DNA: TGCGCCAGCAGAGGGACAGCTGAAGCTTTCTTT. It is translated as CASRGTAEAFF.

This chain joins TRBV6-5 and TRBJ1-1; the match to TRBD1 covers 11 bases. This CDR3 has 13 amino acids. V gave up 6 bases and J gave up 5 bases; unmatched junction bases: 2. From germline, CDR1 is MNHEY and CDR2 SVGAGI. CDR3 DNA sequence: TGTGCCAGCAGGGGACAGGGGGGAACTGAAGCTTTCTTT. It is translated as CASRGQGGTEAFF.

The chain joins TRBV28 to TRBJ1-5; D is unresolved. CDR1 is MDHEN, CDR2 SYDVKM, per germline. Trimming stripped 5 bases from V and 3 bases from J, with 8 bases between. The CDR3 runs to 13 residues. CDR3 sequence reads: CASSDDNNQPQHF. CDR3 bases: TGTGCCAGCAGTGACGACAACAATCAGCCCCAGCATTTT.

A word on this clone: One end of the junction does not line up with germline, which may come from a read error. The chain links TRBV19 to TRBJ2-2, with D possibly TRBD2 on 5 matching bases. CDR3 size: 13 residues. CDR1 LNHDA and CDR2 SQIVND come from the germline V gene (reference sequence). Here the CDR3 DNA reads TGTGCCAGTAAGGGCAGGAACACCGGGGAGTTGTTTTTT. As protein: CASKGRNTGELFF.

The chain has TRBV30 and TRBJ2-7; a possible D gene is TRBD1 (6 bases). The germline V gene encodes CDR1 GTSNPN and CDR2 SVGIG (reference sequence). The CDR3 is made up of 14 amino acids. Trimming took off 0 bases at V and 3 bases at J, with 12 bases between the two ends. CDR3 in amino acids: CAWSVRQVYYEQYF. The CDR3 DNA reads TGTGCCTGGAGTGTAAGACAGGTGTACTACGAGCAGTACTTC.

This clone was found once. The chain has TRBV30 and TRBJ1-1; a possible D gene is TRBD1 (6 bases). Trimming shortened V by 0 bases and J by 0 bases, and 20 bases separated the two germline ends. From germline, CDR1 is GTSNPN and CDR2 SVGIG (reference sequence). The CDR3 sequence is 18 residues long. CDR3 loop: CAWSVLVGAPVMNTEAFF. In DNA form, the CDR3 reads TGTGCCTGGAGTGTACTAGTGGGGGCGCCGGTAATGAACACTGAAGCTTTCTTT.

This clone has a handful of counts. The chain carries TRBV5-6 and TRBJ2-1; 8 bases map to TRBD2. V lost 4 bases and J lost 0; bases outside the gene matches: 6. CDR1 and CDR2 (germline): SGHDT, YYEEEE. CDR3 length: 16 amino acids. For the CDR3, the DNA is TGTGCCAGCAGCCTACTAGCGGTCAGCTCCTACAATGAGCAGTTCTTC. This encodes CASSLLAVSSYNEQFF.

CDR3: CASSLWGRIYNEQFF. CDR3 nucleotide sequence: TGTGCCAGCAGTTTATGGGGGAGGATCTACAATGAGCAGTTCTTC. The chain employs TRBV27 and TRBJ2-1, with a weak D call TRBD2 (6 bases). CDR1 is MNHEY, CDR2 SMNVEV, per germline (reference sequence). This CDR3 is 15 amino acids long. The germline V and J ends were trimmed by 1 base and 3 bases, with 10 bases remaining between them.

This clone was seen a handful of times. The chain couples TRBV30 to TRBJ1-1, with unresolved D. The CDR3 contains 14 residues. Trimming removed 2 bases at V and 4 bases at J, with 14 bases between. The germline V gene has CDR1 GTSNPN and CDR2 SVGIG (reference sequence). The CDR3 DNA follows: TGTGCCTGGAGTATGGAGAGAACGGGCACTGAAGCTTTCTTT. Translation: CAWSMERTGTEAFF. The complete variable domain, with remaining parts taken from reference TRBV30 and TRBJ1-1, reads SQTIHQWPATLVQPVGSPLSLECTVEGTSNPNLYWYRQAAGRGLQLLFYSVGIGQISSEVPQNLSASRPQDRQFILSSKKLLLSDSGFYLCAWSMERTGTEAFFGQGTRLTVV.

For the CDR3, the DNA is TGTGCCAGTAGTAAGGGACAGGGGGCTTTTTTTCAGCCCCAGCATTTT. It encodes CASSKGQGAFFQPQHF. The J gene is TRBJ1-5, the V gene TRBV19; 12 bases match TRBD1. Germline CDR1 and CDR2: LNHDA and SQIVND (reference sequence). The V gene end was trimmed by 4 bases and the J gene end by 6 bases; junction bases not matched to a gene: 7. The CDR3 is 16 residues long.

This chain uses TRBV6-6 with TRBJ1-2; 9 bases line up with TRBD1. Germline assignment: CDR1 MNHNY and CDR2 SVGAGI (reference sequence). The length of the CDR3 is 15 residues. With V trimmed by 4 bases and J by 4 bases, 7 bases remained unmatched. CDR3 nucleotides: TGTGCCAGCAGTTTTGGGGACAGGGAGCTCTATGGCTACACCTTC. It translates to CASSFGDRELYGYTF.

CDR3 in DNA: TGTGCAGGGGAGGCAGGGAACACTGAAGCTTTCTTT. This codes for CAGEAGNTEAFF. The chain couples TRBV2 to TRBJ1-1, with a weak D call TRBD1 (5 bases). The CDR3 spans 12 residues. The germline gives CDR1 SNHLY, CDR2 FYNNEI.

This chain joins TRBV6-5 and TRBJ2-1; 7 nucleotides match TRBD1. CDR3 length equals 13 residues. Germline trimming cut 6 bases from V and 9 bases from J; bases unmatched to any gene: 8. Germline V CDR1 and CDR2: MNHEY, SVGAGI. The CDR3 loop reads CASRLNRGSEQFF. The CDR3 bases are TGTGCCAGCAGGCTGAACAGGGGATCTGAGCAGTTCTTC.

The CDR3 region is CASSLAPRGTDTQYF. CDR3 in DNA: TGTGCCAGCAGCCTCGCCCCACGGGGCACAGATACGCAGTATTTT. The chain carries TRBV9 and TRBJ2-3, with no clear D. V gave up 4 bases and J gave up 1 base, with 13 bases separating them. In germline, CDR1 is SGDLS, CDR2 YYNGEE. CDR3 length equals 15 residues.

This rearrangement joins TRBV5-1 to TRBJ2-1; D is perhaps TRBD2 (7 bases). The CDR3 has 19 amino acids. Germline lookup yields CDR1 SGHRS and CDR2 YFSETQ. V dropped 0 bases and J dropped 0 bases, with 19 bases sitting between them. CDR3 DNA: TGCGCCAGCAGCTTGGAGGGGGGGCTAAGGAGAAGCTCCTACAATGAGCAGTTCTTC. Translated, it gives CASSLEGGLRRSSYNEQFF.

The CDR3 loop reads CASNNPWGDQETQYF. The CDR3 DNA reads as TGTGCCAGCAACAATCCGTGGGGGGACCAAGAGACCCAGTACTTC. The chain joins TRBV11-2 to TRBJ2-5; tentative D call: TRBD2 (6 bases). The CDR3 covers 15 residues. V lost 7 bases to trimming and J lost 0 bases, with 15 bases between them. Germline V gives CDR1 SGHAT, CDR2 FQNNGV. Drawing the rest from reference TRBV11-2 and TRBJ2-5, the complete variable domain is EAGVAQSPRYKIIEKRQSVAFWCNPISGHATLYWYQQILGQGPKLLIQFQNNGVVDDSQLPKDRFSAERLKGVDSTLKIQPAKLEDSAVYLCASNNPWGDQETQYFGPGTRLLVL.

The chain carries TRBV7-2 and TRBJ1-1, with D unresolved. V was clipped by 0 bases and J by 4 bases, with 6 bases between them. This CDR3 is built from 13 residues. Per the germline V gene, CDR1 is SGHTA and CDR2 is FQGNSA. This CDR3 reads CASSLAQITEAFF. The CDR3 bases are TGTGCCAGCAGCTTAGCCCAGATCACTGAAGCTTTCTTT.